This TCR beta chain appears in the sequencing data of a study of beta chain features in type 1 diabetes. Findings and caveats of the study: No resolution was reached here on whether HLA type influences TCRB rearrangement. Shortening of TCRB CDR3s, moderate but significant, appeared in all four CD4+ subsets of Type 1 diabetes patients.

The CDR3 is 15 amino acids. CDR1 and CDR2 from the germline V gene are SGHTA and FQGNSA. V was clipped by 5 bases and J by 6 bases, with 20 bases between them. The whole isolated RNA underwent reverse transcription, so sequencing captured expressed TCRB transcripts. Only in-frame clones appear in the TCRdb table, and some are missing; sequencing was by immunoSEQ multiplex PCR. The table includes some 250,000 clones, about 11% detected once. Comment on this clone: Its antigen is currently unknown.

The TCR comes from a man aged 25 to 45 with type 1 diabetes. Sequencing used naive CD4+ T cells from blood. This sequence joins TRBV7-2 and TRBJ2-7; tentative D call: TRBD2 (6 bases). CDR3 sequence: CASSPRTGGVREQYF. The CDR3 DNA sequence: TGTGCCAGCAGCCCCCGTACCGGGGGAGTACGCGAGCAGTACTTC.